Sequencing of this T cell receptor (beta chain) was carried out in a study of vaccination and CD4 T cells after COVID-19. Across the study: Investigators stimulated cells with overlapping spike peptides drawn from SARS-CoV-2, HCoV-NL63, HCoV-OC43 and HCoV-229E. Study-wide points: Vaccine-specific clones in convalescent patients were spike mono-reactive in 304 of 307 cases. Convalescent patients had a median around 87% of reactive clones appearing only post-vaccination.

The treatment denotes: approximately nine-day PBMC culture with coronavirus spike peptide pools or control peptides (ViraFEST assay). An unexposed donor provided the CD4+ T cells, which were collected before the COVID-19 pandemic (2011-2018). Peptide-pool expansion of antigen-specific T cells preceded TCR sequencing in ViraFEST. As regards this clonotype: What it binds is unknown.

The V gene lost 8 bases and the J gene lost 0 bases, with 11 bases spanning the gap. This CDR3 contains 13 residues. CDR1 is SNHLY and CDR2 is FYNNEI in the germline V gene. An Oncomine TCR Beta short-read assay was used to sequence the DNA from cultured CD4+ T cells. MiXCR, applied by TCRdb to the PCR reads, yields one record per CDR3 protein. In the table there are 7,000 or so distinct CDR3 sequences, about a third of which are singletons. The sequencing sample was made of CD4+ T cells from blood, cultured in vitro. The V gene is TRBV2, the J gene TRBJ2-7; D tentatively reads TRBD1 or TRBD2 (5 bases each). The clonotype comes from a human donor in good health. CDR3 coding DNA: TGTGCCAGCGGCCAGGGACCCTCCTACGAGCAGTACTTC. This translates into CASGQGPSYEQYF.